This T cell receptor beta chain was captured by sequencing in a study of OX40 agonist ivuxolimab in advanced cancers. Regarding the study as a whole: Expanded clones were, on average, more numerous among CD8+ T cells than CD4+. Both CD4+ and CD8+ T cell populations in blood had undergone clonal expansion by week 6 at 0.1 to 3.0 mg/kg.

Method: immunoSEQ multiplex PCR; TCRdb's copy keeps in-frame clones and lacks some. The table includes over 75,000 clones, 87% detected once. As to this clone: The antigen remains unidentified.

The source was CD4+ or CD8+ T cells sorted from blood, collected in a trial of the OX40 agonist ivuxolimab. This receptor was taken from an adult with an advanced solid tumor such as melanoma, head and neck, liver or kidney cancer.

CDR3 sequence: CASSVAGGRAGETQYF. The CDR3 DNA follows: TGTGCCAGCAGCGTAGCGGGCGGGAGGGCCGGGGAGACCCAGTACTTC. The rearrangement links TRBV9 to TRBJ2-5, with TRBD2 matching 9 bases. The ends lost 0 bases at V and 5 bases at J; junction bases unmatched: 8. Germline V lookup: CDR1 SGDLS, CDR2 YYNGEE. The CDR3 length is 16 residues.